This entry concerns a single TCR beta chain. The target antigen is unknown. This record comes from a study of cytomegalovirus exposure and HLA in healthy donors. About the research overall: Among around 170 million T cells, an earlier analysis found 117 million unique TCR beta sequences. Across some 400 genotyped donors, 65% to 90% landed in the Caucasian-associated ancestry cluster. Notes on the study in general: It has been reported that TCR beta sequences accurately predicted the HLA-A and HLA-B alleles of most subjects.

The CDR3 loop spans 13 amino acids. Per the germline V gene, CDR1 is GTSNPN and CDR2 is SVGIG (reference sequence). Trimming cost V 1 base and J 4 bases, with 8 bases left between them. The PCR used 60 Vbeta and 13 Jbeta primers. This table comes from immunoSEQ multiplex PCR, and its TCRdb copy is limited to in-frame clones, with some not included. The sample includes roughly 100,000 clones, over 70% of them seen just once. The chain is built from TRBV30 and TRBJ1-5; D not certain. The sequence derives from a female donor in good health and CMV-seronegative. What was sequenced was PBMCs. DNA for the CDR3: TGTGCCTGGAGTGCTTCCGGGAATCAGCCCCAGCATTTT. Translated: CAWSASGNQPQHF. Full variable domain (outside the CDR3, taken from reference TRBV30 and TRBJ1-5): SQTIHQWPATLVQPVGSPLSLECTVEGTSNPNLYWYRQAAGRGLQLLFYSVGIGQISSEVPQNLSASRPQDRQFILSSKKLLLSDSGFYLCAWSASGNQPQHFGDGTRLSIL.